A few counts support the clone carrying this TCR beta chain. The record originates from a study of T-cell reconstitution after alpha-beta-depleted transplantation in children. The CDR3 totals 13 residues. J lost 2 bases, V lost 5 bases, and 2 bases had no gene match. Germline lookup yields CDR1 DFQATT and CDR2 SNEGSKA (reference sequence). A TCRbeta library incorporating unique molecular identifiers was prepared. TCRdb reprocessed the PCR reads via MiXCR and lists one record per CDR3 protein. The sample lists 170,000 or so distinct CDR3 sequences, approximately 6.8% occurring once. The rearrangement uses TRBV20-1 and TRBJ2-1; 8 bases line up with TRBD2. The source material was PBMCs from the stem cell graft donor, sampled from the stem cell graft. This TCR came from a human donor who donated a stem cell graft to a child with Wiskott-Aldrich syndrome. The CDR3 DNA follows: TGCAGTGCTCCGGGACTAGCCTACAATGAGCAGTTCTTC. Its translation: CSAPGLAYNEQFF.